The 20 T cell receptor beta chains given below trace back to one sample, sequenced in a study of vaccination and CD4 T cells after COVID-19. Documented treatment: roughly 10-day PBMC culture with coronavirus spike peptide pools or control peptides (ViraFEST assay). These receptors are not linked to any known antigen. The Oncomine TCR Beta short-read assay was applied to DNA of cultured CD4+ T cells. TCRdb called the PCR reads again in MiXCR, with one record for every CDR3 protein. The data show some 16,000 distinct CDR3 sequences, with about 75% seen just once and roughly 15% held by the top ten. Source material: CD4+ T cells from blood, cultured in vitro. All receptors derive from a human donor who had recovered from COVID-19.

V is TRBV4-2 and J is TRBJ1-1; 8 bases are a match to TRBD1. CDR1 is LGHNA, CDR2 YNFKEQ, per germline. The CDR3 totals 15 residues. V was clipped by 5 bases and J by 2 bases; unmatched bases: 7. CDR3 bases: TGTGCCAGCAGCGCCGGGACAGGTCTTAACACTGAAGCTTTCTTT. It specifies CASSAGTGLNTEAFF.

The chain couples TRBV10-3 to TRBJ1-1, with 11 nucleotides matching TRBD1. The germline CDR1 and CDR2 sequences are ENHRY and SYGVKD. CDR3 length equals 14 residues. V gave up 9 bases and J gave up 2 bases; unmatched junction bases: 5. The CDR3 protein is CAMRDRGTNTEAFF. For the CDR3, the DNA is TGTGCCATGAGGGACAGGGGGACTAACACTGAAGCTTTCTTT.

The V and J genes are TRBV6-1 and TRBJ2-2; no firm D call. This CDR3 comprises 12 residues. V gave up 8 bases and J gave up 3 bases, with 7 bases separating them. Looked up from germline, CDR1 is MNHNS and CDR2 is SASEGT. This chain's CDR3 is CASRGDTGELFF. The CDR3, as DNA: TGTGCCAGCCGTGGGGACACCGGGGAGCTGTTTTTT.

This rearrangement joins TRBV12-3 or TRBV12-4 to TRBJ1-1, with D perhaps matching TRBD1 (5 bases). The CDR3 loop spans 13 amino acids. The V gene lost 3 bases and the J gene lost 6 bases, with 11 bases spanning the gap. CDR3 protein: CASSLGGLPEAFF. The DNA of the CDR3 is TGTGCCAGCAGTTTGGGGGGGTTACCTGAAGCTTTCTTT.

The V gene is TRBV27, the J gene TRBJ2-7; D might be TRBD1 (6 bases). There are 17 residues in the CDR3. V was trimmed by 5 bases and J by 1 base, leaving 21 bases between them. The germline V gene has CDR1 MNHEY and CDR2 SMNVEV (reference sequence). CDR3 sequence reads: CASSTAAWGPRSYEQYF. The CDR3, as DNA: TGTGCCAGCAGTACCGCAGCGTGGGGGCCCCGTTCCTACGAGCAGTACTTC.

The chain recombines TRBV24-1 with TRBJ2-5; 13 bases fit TRBD2. Germline loops: CDR1 KGHDR, CDR2 SFDVKD. The CDR3 totals 16 residues. J lost 5 bases, V lost 10 bases, and 12 bases had no gene match. CDR3 residues: CATAGTSGTRRETQYF. As DNA, the CDR3 is TGTGCCACGGCCGGGACTAGCGGGACCCGCCGGGAGACCCAGTACTTC.

The CDR3 loop reads CASSLAVGAPRNTEAFF. The CDR3 region has the DNA TGTGCCAGCAGCTTAGCGGTGGGGGCGCCCCGGAACACTGAAGCTTTCTTT. The chain couples TRBV7-9 to TRBJ1-1, with TRBD1 as a possible D gene (6 bases). V dropped 0 bases and J dropped 1 base, with 15 bases sitting between them. The CDR3 is 17 residues long. From germline, CDR1 is SEHNR and CDR2 FQNEAQ (reference sequence).

This rearrangement joins TRBV28 to TRBJ2-3; TRBD2 aligns across 8 bases. After removal of 7 bases from V and 9 bases from J, the junction contained 12 bases not matched to a gene. Germline lookup yields CDR1 MDHEN and CDR2 SYDVKM. This CDR3 is 14 amino acids long. The CDR3 spells CASTRVAGKMTQYF. CDR3 nucleotide sequence: TGTGCCAGCACTCGGGTAGCGGGGAAAATGACGCAGTATTTT.

The chain is built from TRBV28 and TRBJ1-6; no clear D gene. Germline values: CDR1 MDHEN, CDR2 SYDVKM. The CDR3 is made up of 12 amino acids. Trimming removed 8 bases at V and 7 bases at J, with 9 bases between. The chain's CDR3 is CASGRANSPLHF. In DNA form, the CDR3 reads TGTGCCAGCGGACGGGCAAATTCACCCCTCCACTTT.

V is TRBV2 and J is TRBJ2-3; D tentatively fits TRBD1 or TRBD2 (5 bases each). V was cut by 5 bases and J by 2 bases, with 17 bases left in between. Germline CDR1 reads SNHLY; CDR2 reads FYNNEI. This CDR3 has 16 amino acids. The CDR3 DNA follows: TGTGCCAGCAGTACCTCAGGGACCCGCCTCACAGATACGCAGTATTTT. Translating it yields CASSTSGTRLTDTQYF. Drawing the rest from reference TRBV2 and TRBJ2-3, the complete variable domain is EPEVTQTPSHQVTQMGQEVILRCVPISNHLYFYWYRQILGQKVEFLVSFYNNEISEKSEIFDDQFSVERPDGSNFTLKIRSTKLEDSAMYFCASSTSGTRLTDTQYFGPGTRLTVL.

This clonotype showed up just a few times. The chain links TRBV6-5 to TRBJ1-2; TRBD1 agrees at 8 bases. This CDR3 has 13 amino acids. Trimming at V came to 4 bases and at J to 7 bases, leaving 5 bases not matched to a gene. Germline CDR1 and CDR2: MNHEY and SVGAGI. The CDR3 sequence is CASSSQGASGYTF. The CDR3 DNA follows: TGTGCCAGCAGTTCCCAGGGGGCATCTGGCTACACCTTC.

The gene calls are TRBV20-1 and TRBJ2-5; TRBD2 matches at 9 bases. With V trimmed by 5 bases and J by 2 bases, 12 bases remained unmatched. Germline CDR1 is DFQATT and CDR2 is SNEGSKA (reference sequence). There are 16 residues in the CDR3. The CDR3 region is CSAPPPLAGIQETQYF. The CDR3 nucleotides are TGCAGTGCTCCACCTCCCCTAGCGGGGATTCAAGAGACCCAGTACTTC.

The rearrangement joins TRBV11-3 to TRBJ1-1; possible D gene TRBD1, 6 bases. The germline gives CDR1 SGHNT, CDR2 YENEEA. The CDR3 contains 11 residues. The V end was cut by 5 bases, the J end by 8 bases, with 9 bases between. The CDR3 nucleotides are TGTGCCAGCAGCGCTGGGACAGAAGCTTTCTTT. It translates to CASSAGTEAFF.

The V call is TRBV6-1, the J call TRBJ2-7; 9 bases line up with TRBD2. V shed 3 bases, J shed 0 bases, and the junction held 3 bases outside the gene matches. The CDR3 length is 15 residues. From germline, CDR1 is MNHNS and CDR2 SASEGT. Written as DNA, the CDR3 is TGTGCCAGCAGTGACCCAGCGGGAGGCTCCTACGAGCAGTACTTC. It is translated as CASSDPAGGSYEQYF.

The rearrangement uses TRBV19 and TRBJ1-5; a possible D gene is TRBD1 (5 bases). CDR1 is LNHDA and CDR2 is SQIVND in the germline V gene (reference sequence). The CDR3 contains 16 residues. V was shortened by 8 bases and J by 7 bases, with 24 bases between the two germline ends. The CDR3 nucleotides read TGTGCCAGTGAATCCCCAACCCGTGGGGCAGGCCAGCCCCAGCATTTT. Residues: CASESPTRGAGQPQHF.

The V call is TRBV7-9, the J call TRBJ1-2, with 7 nucleotides matching TRBD1. Germline V gene data show CDR1 as SEHNR and CDR2 as FQNEAQ (reference sequence). The CDR3 contains 13 residues. V shed 4 bases, J shed 4 bases, and the junction held 3 bases outside the gene matches. In DNA form, the CDR3 reads TGTGCCAGCAGCTCGGGACAGCCCTATGGCTACACCTTC. This encodes CASSSGQPYGYTF.

The rearrangement joins TRBV12-3 or TRBV12-4 to TRBJ1-1; D is perhaps TRBD1 (5 bases). This CDR3 comprises 14 residues. V gave up 4 bases and J gave up 4 bases, with 13 bases separating them. CDR3 DNA: TGTGCCAGCAGTTCGGTCGGGGGGAGCACTGAAGCTTTCTTT. Protein sequence: CASSSVGGSTEAFF.

This chain links TRBV28 with TRBJ1-1; D possibly corresponds to TRBD1 (5 bases). Germline CDR1 is MDHEN and CDR2 is SYDVKM. V shed 0 bases and J shed 3 bases, with 14 bases lying between them. This CDR3 contains 16 residues. CDR3 sequence reads: CASSLWGRLGDTEAFF. In DNA, the CDR3 is TGTGCCAGCAGTTTATGGGGCCGATTAGGGGACACTGAAGCTTTCTTT.

CDR3 amino acids: CSAGTASYGYTF. The CDR3 DNA reads TGCAGTGCTGGAACAGCGTCCTATGGCTACACCTTC. The chain carries TRBV20-1 and TRBJ1-2; D unresolved. The germline CDR1 and CDR2 sequences are DFQATT and SNEGSKA (reference sequence). This CDR3 spans 12 amino acids. V was clipped by 5 bases and J by 4 bases, with 11 bases between them.

The chain uses TRBV6-1 and TRBJ1-1, with 8 bases identical to TRBD1. V was clipped by 6 bases and J by 8 bases; unmatched bases: 11. This CDR3 has 14 residues. Germline V gene sequence: CDR1 MNHNS, CDR2 SASEGT. CDR3 protein: CASRSPGGRREAFF. The CDR3, as DNA: TGTGCCAGCAGGTCCCCAGGGGGCCGGCGAGAAGCTTTCTTT.